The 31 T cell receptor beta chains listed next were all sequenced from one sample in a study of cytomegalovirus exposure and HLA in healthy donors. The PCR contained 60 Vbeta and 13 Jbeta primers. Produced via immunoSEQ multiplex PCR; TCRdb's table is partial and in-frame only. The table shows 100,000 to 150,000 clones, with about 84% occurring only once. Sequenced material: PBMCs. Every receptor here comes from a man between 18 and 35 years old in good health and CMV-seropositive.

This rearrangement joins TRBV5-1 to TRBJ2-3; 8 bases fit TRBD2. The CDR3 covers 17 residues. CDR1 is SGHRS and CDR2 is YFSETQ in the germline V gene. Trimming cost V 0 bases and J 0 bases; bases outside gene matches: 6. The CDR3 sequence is CASSLGTGGHSTDTQYF. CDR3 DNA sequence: TGCGCCAGCAGCTTGGGGACGGGAGGGCATAGCACAGATACGCAGTATTTT.

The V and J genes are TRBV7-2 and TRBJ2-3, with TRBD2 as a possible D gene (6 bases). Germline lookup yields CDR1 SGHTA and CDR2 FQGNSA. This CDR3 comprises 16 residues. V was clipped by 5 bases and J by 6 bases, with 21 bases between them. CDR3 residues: CASSILPGVNMDTQYF. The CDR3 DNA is TGTGCCAGCAGCATCCTCCCGGGAGTGAATATGGATACGCAGTATTTT.

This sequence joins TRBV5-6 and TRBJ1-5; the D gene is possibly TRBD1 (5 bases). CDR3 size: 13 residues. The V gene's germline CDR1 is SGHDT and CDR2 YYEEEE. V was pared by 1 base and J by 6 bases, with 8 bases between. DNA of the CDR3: TGTGCCAGCAGCTTGTCCAGGGCTCAGCCCCAGCATTTT. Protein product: CASSLSRAQPQHF. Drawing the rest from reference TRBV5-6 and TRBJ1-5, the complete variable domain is DAGVTQSPTHLIKTRGQQVTLRCSPKSGHDTVSWYQQALGQGPQFIFQYYEEEERQRGNFPDRFSGHQFPNYSSELNVNALLLGDSALYLCASSLSRAQPQHFGDGTRLSIL.

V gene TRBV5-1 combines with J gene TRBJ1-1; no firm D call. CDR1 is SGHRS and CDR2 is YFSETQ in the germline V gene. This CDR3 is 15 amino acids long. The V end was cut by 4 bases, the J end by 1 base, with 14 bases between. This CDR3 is CASSHARGGNTEAFF. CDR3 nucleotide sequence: TGCGCCAGCAGCCACGCCCGAGGAGGGAACACTGAAGCTTTCTTT.

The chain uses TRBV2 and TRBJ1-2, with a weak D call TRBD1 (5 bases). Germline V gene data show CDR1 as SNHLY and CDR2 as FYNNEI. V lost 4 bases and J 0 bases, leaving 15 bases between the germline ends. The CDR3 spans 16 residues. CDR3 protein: CASSVDSVTTNYGYTF. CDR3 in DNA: TGTGCCAGCAGTGTTGACAGCGTAACTACTAACTATGGCTACACCTTC.

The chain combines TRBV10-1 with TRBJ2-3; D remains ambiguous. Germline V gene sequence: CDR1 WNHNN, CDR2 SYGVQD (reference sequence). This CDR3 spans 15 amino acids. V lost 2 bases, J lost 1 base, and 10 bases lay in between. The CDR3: CASSESSGGTDTQYF. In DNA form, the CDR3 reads TGCGCCAGCAGTGAGAGTTCCGGTGGCACAGATACGCAGTATTTT.

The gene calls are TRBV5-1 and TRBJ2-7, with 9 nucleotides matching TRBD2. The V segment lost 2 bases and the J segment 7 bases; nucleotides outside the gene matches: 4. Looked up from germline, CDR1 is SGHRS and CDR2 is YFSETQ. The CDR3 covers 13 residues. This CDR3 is CASSFLAGYEQYF. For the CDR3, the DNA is TGCGCCAGCAGCTTTCTAGCGGGGTATGAGCAGTACTTC.

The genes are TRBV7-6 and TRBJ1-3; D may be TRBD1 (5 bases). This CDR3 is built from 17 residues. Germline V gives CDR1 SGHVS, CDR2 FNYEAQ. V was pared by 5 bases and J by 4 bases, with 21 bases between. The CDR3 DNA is TGTGCCAGCAGCCCAGGACTAAGGGGCAGGAGGGGAAACACCATATATTTT. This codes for CASSPGLRGRRGNTIYF. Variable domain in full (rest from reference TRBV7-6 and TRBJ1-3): GAGVSQSPRYKVTKRGQDVALRCDPISGHVSLYWYRQALGQGPEFLTYFNYEAQQDKSGLPNDRFSAERPEGSISTLTIQRTEQRDSAMYRCASSPGLRGRRGNTIYFGEGSWLTVV.

As DNA, the CDR3 is TGTGCCAGCAGCCCGCGCCAAGAGACCCAGTACTTC. Amino acid sequence: CASSPRQETQYF. V is TRBV7-2 and J is TRBJ2-5; D ambiguous. The CDR3 consists of 12 residues. Germline V gene sequence: CDR1 SGHTA, CDR2 FQGNSA. Trimming took 5 bases from V and 1 from J, leaving 5 bases between them.

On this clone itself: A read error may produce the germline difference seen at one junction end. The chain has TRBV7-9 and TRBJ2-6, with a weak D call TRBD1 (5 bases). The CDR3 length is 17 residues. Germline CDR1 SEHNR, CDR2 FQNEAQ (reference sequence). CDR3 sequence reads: CSSSPGYRSSGANVLTF. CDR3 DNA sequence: TGTTCCAGCAGCCCCGGGTACAGGTCCTCTGGGGCCAACGTCCTGACTTTC.

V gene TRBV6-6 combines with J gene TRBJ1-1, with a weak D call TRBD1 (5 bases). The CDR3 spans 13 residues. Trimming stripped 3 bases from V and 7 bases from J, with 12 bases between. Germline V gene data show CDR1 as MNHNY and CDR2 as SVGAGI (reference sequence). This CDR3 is CASSYSGGSEAFF. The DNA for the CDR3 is TGTGCCAGCAGTTATAGTGGGGGGAGTGAAGCTTTCTTT.

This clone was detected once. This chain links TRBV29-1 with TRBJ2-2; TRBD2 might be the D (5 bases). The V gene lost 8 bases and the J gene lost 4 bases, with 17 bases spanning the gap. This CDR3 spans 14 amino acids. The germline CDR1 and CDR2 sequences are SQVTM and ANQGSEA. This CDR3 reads CSCGSAEATGELFF. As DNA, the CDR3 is TGCAGCTGTGGTTCAGCGGAAGCCACCGGGGAGCTGTTTTTT.

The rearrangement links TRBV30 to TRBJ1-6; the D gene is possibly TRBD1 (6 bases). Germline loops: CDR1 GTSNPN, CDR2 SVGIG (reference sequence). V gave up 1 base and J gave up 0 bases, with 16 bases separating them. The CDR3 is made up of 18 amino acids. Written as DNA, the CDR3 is TGTGCCTGGAGTGGGACAGCTATTTCGATCTCCTATAATTCACCCCTCCACTTT. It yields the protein CAWSGTAISISYNSPLHF.

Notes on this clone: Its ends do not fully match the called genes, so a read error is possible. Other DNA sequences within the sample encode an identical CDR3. The CDR3 DNA follows: TGTGCTAGCAGACGCGTCGGAGACTCTGGAAACACCATATATTTT. Protein sequence: CASRRVGDSGNTIYF. This chain links TRBV6-5 with TRBJ1-3, with no clear D. The V gene's germline CDR1 is MNHEY and CDR2 SVGAGI. The CDR3 totals 15 residues.

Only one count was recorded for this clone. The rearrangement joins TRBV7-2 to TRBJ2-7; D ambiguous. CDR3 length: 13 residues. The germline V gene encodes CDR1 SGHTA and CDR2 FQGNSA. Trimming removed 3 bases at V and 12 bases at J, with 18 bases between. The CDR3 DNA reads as TGTGCCAGCAGCTTCTTGGGTGCGTCCCACAGGTACTTC. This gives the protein CASSFLGASHRYF.

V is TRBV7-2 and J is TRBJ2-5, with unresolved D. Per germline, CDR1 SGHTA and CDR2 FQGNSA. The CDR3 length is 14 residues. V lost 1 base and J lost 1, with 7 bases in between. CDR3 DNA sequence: TGTGCCAGCAGCTTAGTGCCGAGCCAAGAGACCCAGTACTTC. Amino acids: CASSLVPSQETQYF.

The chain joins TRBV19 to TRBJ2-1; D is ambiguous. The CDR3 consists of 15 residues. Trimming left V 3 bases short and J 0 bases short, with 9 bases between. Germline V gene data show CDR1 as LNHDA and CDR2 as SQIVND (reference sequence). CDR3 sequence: CASSITGYSYNEQFF. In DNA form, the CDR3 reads TGTGCCAGTAGTATTACCGGGTACTCCTACAATGAGCAGTTCTTC. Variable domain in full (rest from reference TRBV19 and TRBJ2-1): DGGITQSPKYLFRKEGQNVTLSCEQNLNHDAMYWYRQDPGQGLRLIYYSQIVNDFQKGDIAEGYSVSREKKESFPLTVTSAQKNPTAFYLCASSITGYSYNEQFFGPGTRLTVL.

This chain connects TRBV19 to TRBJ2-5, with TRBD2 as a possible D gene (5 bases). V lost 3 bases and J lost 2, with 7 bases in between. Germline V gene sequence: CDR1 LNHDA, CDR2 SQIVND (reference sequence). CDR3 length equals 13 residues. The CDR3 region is CASSMGRQETQYF. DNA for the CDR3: TGTGCCAGTAGTATGGGGAGACAAGAGACCCAGTACTTC.

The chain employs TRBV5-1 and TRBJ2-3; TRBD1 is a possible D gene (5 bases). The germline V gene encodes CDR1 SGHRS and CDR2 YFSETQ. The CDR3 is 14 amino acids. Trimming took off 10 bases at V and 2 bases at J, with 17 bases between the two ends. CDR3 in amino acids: CACSRAETTDTQYF. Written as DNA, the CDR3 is TGCGCCTGCTCCAGGGCGGAGACCACAGATACGCAGTATTTT.

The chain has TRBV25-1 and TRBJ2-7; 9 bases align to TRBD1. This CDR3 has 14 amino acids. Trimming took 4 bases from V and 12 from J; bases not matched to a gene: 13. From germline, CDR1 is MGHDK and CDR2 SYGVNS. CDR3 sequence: CASSGLGQGPSAYF. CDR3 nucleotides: TGTGCCAGCAGTGGATTAGGACAGGGGCCTTCAGCGTACTTC.

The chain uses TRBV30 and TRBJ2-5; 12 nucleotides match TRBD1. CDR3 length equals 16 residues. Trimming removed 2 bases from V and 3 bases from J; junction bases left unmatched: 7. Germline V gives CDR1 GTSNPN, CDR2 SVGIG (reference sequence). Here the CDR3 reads CAWSRGTGGMEETQYF. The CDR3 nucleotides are TGTGCCTGGAGTCGGGGGACAGGGGGCATGGAAGAGACCCAGTACTTC.

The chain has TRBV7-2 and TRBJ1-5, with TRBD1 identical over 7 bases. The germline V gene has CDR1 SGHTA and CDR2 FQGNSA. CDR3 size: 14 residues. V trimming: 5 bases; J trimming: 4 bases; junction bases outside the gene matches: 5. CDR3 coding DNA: TGTGCCAGCAGCGTTACAGGGGTGAATCAGCCCCAGCATTTT. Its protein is CASSVTGVNQPQHF. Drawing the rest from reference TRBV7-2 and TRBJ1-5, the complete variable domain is GAGVSQSPSNKVTEKGKDVELRCDPISGHTALYWYRQSLGQGLEFLIYFQGNSAPDKSGLPSDRFSAERTGGSVSTLTIQRTQQEDSAVYLCASSVTGVNQPQHFGDGTRLSIL.

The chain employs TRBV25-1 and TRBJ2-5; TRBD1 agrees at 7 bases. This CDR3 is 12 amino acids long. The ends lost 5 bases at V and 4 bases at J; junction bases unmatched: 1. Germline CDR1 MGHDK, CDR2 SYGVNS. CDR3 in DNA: TGTGCCAGCAGTTGGGACAGAGAGACCCAGTACTTC. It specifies CASSWDRETQYF.

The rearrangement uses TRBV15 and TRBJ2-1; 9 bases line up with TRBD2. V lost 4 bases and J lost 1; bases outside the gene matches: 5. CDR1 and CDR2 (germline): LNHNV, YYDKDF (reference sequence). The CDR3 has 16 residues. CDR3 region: CATSITLAGSYNEQFF. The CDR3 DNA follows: TGTGCCACCAGCATTACCCTAGCGGGATCCTACAATGAGCAGTTCTTC.

CDR3 in DNA: TGTGCCAGCAGTGCCGGACAGGGAGGCTATGGCTACACCTTC. The encoded protein is CASSAGQGGYGYTF. The chain joins TRBV2 to TRBJ1-2, with TRBD1 matching over 8 bases. The CDR3 totals 14 residues. J gave up 4 bases and V 4 bases, and 5 bases lay outside the gene matches. The V gene's germline CDR1 is SNHLY and CDR2 FYNNEI.

CDR3 nucleotide sequence: TGTGCCAGCAGCTTTTCGCGACAGGGATACTATGGCTACACCTTC. It specifies CASSFSRQGYYGYTF. V usage is TRBV7-8 and J usage is TRBJ1-2; 7 bases line up with TRBD1. The CDR3 is made up of 15 amino acids. Unmatched junction bases numbered 7, after V lost 3 bases and J lost 3 bases. The V gene's germline CDR1 is SGHVS and CDR2 FQNEAQ. Variable domain in full (rest from reference TRBV7-8 and TRBJ1-2): GAGVSQSPRYKVAKRGQDVALRCDPISGHVSLFWYQQALGQGPEFLTYFQNEAQLDKSGLPSDRFFAERPEGSVSTLKIQRTQQEDSAVYLCASSFSRQGYYGYTFGSGTRLTVV.

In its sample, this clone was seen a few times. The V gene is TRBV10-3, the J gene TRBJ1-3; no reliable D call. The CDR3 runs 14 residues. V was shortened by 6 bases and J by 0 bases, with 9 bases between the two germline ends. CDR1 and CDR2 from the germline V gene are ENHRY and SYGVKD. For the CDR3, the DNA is TGTGCCATCAGCCAGGTCGGCTCTGGAAACACCATATATTTT. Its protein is CAISQVGSGNTIYF.

The CDR3 loop is CASSHTDSGANVLTF. CDR3 sequence (DNA): TGTGCCAGCTCGCATACAGACTCTGGGGCCAACGTCCTGACTTTC. The chain recombines TRBV18 with TRBJ2-6; no clear D. Germline CDR1 KGHSH, CDR2 LQKENI. This CDR3 has 15 amino acids. V was pared by 6 bases and J by 0 bases, with 9 bases between.

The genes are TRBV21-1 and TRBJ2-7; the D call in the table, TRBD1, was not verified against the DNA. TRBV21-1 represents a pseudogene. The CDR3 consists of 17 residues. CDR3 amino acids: CASSKREQGASSYEQYF. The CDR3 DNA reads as TGTGCCAGCAGCAAAAGGGAACAGGGTGCGAGCTCCTACGAGCAGTACTTC.

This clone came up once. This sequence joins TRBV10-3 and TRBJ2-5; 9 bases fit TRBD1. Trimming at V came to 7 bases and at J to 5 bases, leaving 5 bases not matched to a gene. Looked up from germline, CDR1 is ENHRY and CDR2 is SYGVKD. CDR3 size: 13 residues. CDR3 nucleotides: TGTGCCATCAAGGGACAGGGAGAGGAGACCCAGTACTTC. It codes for CAIKGQGEETQYF.

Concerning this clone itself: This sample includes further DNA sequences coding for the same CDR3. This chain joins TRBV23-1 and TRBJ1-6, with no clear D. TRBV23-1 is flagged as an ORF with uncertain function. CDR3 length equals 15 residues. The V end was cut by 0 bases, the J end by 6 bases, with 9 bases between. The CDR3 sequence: CASSQSRVVNSPLHF. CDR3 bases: TGCGCCAGCAGTCAATCGAGAGTGGTTAATTCACCCCTCCACTTT.